A single sample gave rise to the 23 T cell receptor beta chains below, sequenced in a study of T cell responses to AZD1222 COVID-19 vaccine. The assay was immunoSEQ multiplex PCR, and TCRdb's table has in-frame clones only and misses some. Seen here are 130,000 to 150,000 clones, 85% to 90% observed once, and the top ten hold just over 5.5%. Source: peripheral blood, taken on day 0 of AZD1222 vaccination. Receptor source: an adult in good health.

With respect to this clone: One end of the junction does not line up with germline, which may come from a read error. The gene calls are TRBV2 and TRBJ1-1; a weak D match, TRBD1 (6 bases). From germline, CDR1 is SNHLY and CDR2 FYNNEI. The length of the CDR3 is 13 residues. The CDR3 spells CAGSGQMNTEAFF. The CDR3 DNA follows: TGTGCCGGCAGTGGACAGATGAACACTGAAGCTTTCTTT.

This chain connects TRBV20-1 to TRBJ1-3; D is perhaps TRBD1 (5 bases). V lost 6 bases to trimming and J lost 10 bases, with 13 bases between them. Germline assignment: CDR1 DFQATT and CDR2 SNEGSKA (reference sequence). The CDR3 is 11 amino acids. The CDR3 nucleotides read TGCAGTGCCTGGAAGGGGAGGACCATATATTTT. Protein: CSAWKGRTIYF.

Only one count was recorded for this clone. The chain is built from TRBV28 and TRBJ1-6, with unresolved D. CDR1 MDHEN and CDR2 SYDVKM come from the germline V gene. CDR3 length: 16 amino acids. Trimming cost V 3 bases and J 15 bases, with 24 bases left between them. The CDR3: CASSFRTRRAESHLHF. CDR3 DNA sequence: TGTGCCAGCAGTTTTCGCACAAGGAGGGCCGAATCCCACCTCCACTTT.

V usage is TRBV7-2 and J usage is TRBJ2-5, with 9 bases identical to TRBD2. Germline values: CDR1 SGHTA, CDR2 FQGNSA. This CDR3 has 17 amino acids. Losses at the gene ends were 5 bases for V and 0 bases for J; bases not matched to a gene: 10. The CDR3 DNA reads TGTGCCAGCAGCGTAGTAGCGGGAGCCCCAAACCAAGAGACCCAGTACTTC. Translating it yields CASSVVAGAPNQETQYF.

The chain has TRBV5-6 and TRBJ2-2; 7 nucleotides align to TRBD2. The CDR3 length is 17 residues. In germline, CDR1 is SGHDT, CDR2 YYEEEE. V trimming: 3 bases; J trimming: 0 bases; junction bases outside the gene matches: 8. CDR3 nucleotide sequence: TGTGCCAGCAGCTCCCAACCCGGACTAGCGAACACCGGGGAGCTGTTTTTT. The encoded protein is CASSSQPGLANTGELFF.

CDR3 amino acids: CASSEHRGTGELFF. The CDR3 coding sequence is TGTGCCAGCAGTGAGCACAGGGGCACCGGGGAGCTGTTTTTT. This rearrangement joins TRBV25-1 to TRBJ2-2; 7 nucleotides agree with TRBD1. The CDR3 is made up of 14 amino acids. The germline V gene has CDR1 MGHDK and CDR2 SYGVNS. Trimming removed 3 bases from V and 4 bases from J; junction bases left unmatched: 2.

The chain uses TRBV19 and TRBJ2-5; D remains unclear. The germline V and J ends were trimmed by 7 bases and 0 bases, with 15 bases remaining between them. Germline CDR1 is LNHDA and CDR2 is SQIVND (reference sequence). The CDR3 has 15 amino acids. CDR3 sequence (DNA): TGTGCCAGTACCGTTACGTATGGGCACCAAGAGACCCAGTACTTC. The encoded protein is CASTVTYGHQETQYF.

This chain links TRBV6-5 with TRBJ2-1; the match to TRBD2 covers 9 bases. The CDR3 sequence is 15 residues long. CDR1 MNHEY and CDR2 SVGAGI come from the germline V gene. Trimming cost V 6 bases and J 5 bases; bases outside gene matches: 8. The CDR3 nucleotides are TGTGCCAGCAGCGCTTCGAGCGGGAGGCACAATGAGCAGTTCTTC. It encodes CASSASSGRHNEQFF.

CDR3 nucleotides: TGTGCCAGCAGTTCCTGGACAGGGGGTAACACTGAAGCTTTCTTT. Translated, it gives CASSSWTGGNTEAFF. This chain uses TRBV27 with TRBJ1-1; 10 nucleotides align to TRBD1. V gave up 4 bases and J gave up 2 bases; unmatched junction bases: 4. Germline V gene lookup returns CDR1 MNHEY and CDR2 SMNVEV (reference sequence). The CDR3 is 15 amino acids.

In DNA form, the CDR3 reads TGTGCCATCAGTGTAGTGGACAGTACAGCCACGAACTATGGCTACACCTTC. As protein: CAISVVDSTATNYGYTF. The chain combines TRBV10-3 with TRBJ1-2, with D possibly matching TRBD1 (6 bases). The ends were cut back, 4 bases at V and 2 bases at J, with 20 bases in the middle. The CDR3 runs 17 residues. Germline values: CDR1 ENHRY, CDR2 SYGVKD.

This clone showed up just a few times. CDR3 in amino acids: CASGGTSGSYEQYF. The CDR3 nucleotides are TGTGCTAGTGGGGGGACTAGCGGGAGCTACGAGCAGTACTTC. V and J are TRBV12-5 and TRBJ2-7; 14 bases are a match to TRBD2. V lost 6 bases and J lost 3; bases outside the gene matches: 1. CDR3 size: 14 residues. Per the germline V gene, CDR1 is LGHNT and CDR2 is FRNRAP.

J is TRBJ2-7 and V is TRBV5-5; 9 nucleotides match TRBD2. Trimming at V came to 4 bases and at J to 2 bases, leaving 22 bases not matched to a gene. The V gene's germline CDR1 is SGHKS and CDR2 YYEKEE (reference sequence). The CDR3 extends over 20 amino acids. The CDR3 region is CASSPPGEAQLAGSPYEQYF. The CDR3 nucleotides read TGTGCCAGCAGCCCTCCGGGTGAAGCCCAACTAGCGGGCTCGCCCTACGAGCAGTACTTC.

This chain uses TRBV4-3 with TRBJ2-2; tentative D call: TRBD1 (8 bases). The CDR3 has 18 residues. V was trimmed by 5 bases and J by 6 bases, leaving 25 bases between them. The germline V gene has CDR1 LGHNA and CDR2 YSLEER. CDR3 nucleotides: TGCGCCAGCAGCTCCCGGACAGGGCCGGGCGGGGGATCCGGGGAGCTGTTTTTT. Translating gives CASSSRTGPGGGSGELFF.

The chain couples TRBV7-6 to TRBJ1-2; 7 bases agree with TRBD1. Germline trimming cut 1 base from V and 4 bases from J; bases unmatched to any gene: 9. Germline-derived CDR1 and CDR2 are SGHVS and FNYEAQ. The CDR3 consists of 16 residues. DNA for the CDR3: TGTGCCAGCAGCTTAGATAGGGGGCGCGGTACCTATGGCTACACCTTC. Translation gives CASSLDRGRGTYGYTF.

The rearrangement links TRBV5-1 to TRBJ1-2; D perhaps matches TRBD1 (6 bases). Trimming took 4 bases from V and 7 from J, leaving 17 bases between them. CDR1 and CDR2 (germline): SGHRS, YFSETQ. This CDR3 has 14 residues. The chain's CDR3 is CASSPGSSRGGYTF. The CDR3 DNA follows: TGCGCCAGCAGCCCCGGGTCGAGCAGGGGTGGCTACACCTTC.

Here the CDR3 reads CAISEDLNQPQHF. As DNA, the CDR3 is TGTGCCATCAGTGAGGATTTAAATCAGCCCCAGCATTTT. V gene TRBV10-3 combines with J gene TRBJ1-5; D gene ambiguous. The CDR3 length is 13 residues. The V end lost 2 bases, the J end lost 4 bases, and 6 bases lay between the germline ends. Looked up from germline, CDR1 is ENHRY and CDR2 is SYGVKD.

J is TRBJ2-7 and V is TRBV18, with no clear D. Per the germline V gene, CDR1 is KGHSH and CDR2 is LQKENI. The germline V and J ends were trimmed by 4 bases and 2 bases, with 21 bases remaining between them. There are 17 residues in the CDR3. In nucleotides, the CDR3 is TGTGCCAGCTCACGGCCAGAGTCCTCATCTCCGCCCTACGAGCAGTACTTC. Translation gives CASSRPESSSPPYEQYF.

CDR3 DNA sequence: TGTGCCAGCAGCCAATCTTCCAGGGTCGATGGCTACACCTTC. It encodes CASSQSSRVDGYTF. J is TRBJ1-2 and V is TRBV16, with D perhaps matching TRBD1 (5 bases). Germline CDR1 and CDR2: KGHSY and FQNENV. V was cut by 0 bases and J by 6 bases, with 11 bases left in between. The CDR3 is made up of 14 amino acids.

The J gene is TRBJ2-7, the V gene TRBV11-2; TRBD2 agrees at 13 bases. With V trimmed by 3 bases and J by 4 bases, 3 bases remained unmatched. CDR3 size: 15 residues. Germline CDR1 SGHAT, CDR2 FQNNGV. The CDR3 here is CASSFELAGGYEQYF. The DNA for the CDR3 is TGTGCCAGCAGCTTTGAACTAGCGGGAGGGTACGAGCAGTACTTC. The variable domain in full, with the rest retrieved from reference TRBV11-2 and TRBJ2-7, is EAGVAQSPRYKIIEKRQSVAFWCNPISGHATLYWYQQILGQGPKLLIQFQNNGVVDDSQLPKDRFSAERLKGVDSTLKIQPAKLEDSAVYLCASSFELAGGYEQYFGPGTRLTVT.

The chain uses TRBV28 and TRBJ2-1, with D unresolved. Germline CDR1 reads MDHEN; CDR2 reads SYDVKM. Trimming removed 6 bases from V and 0 bases from J, with 9 bases in between. The CDR3 is made up of 14 amino acids. The CDR3 coding sequence is TGTGCCAGCAGCAAGAGAAGCTCCTACAATGAGCAGTTCTTC. Residues: CASSKRSSYNEQFF.

This rearrangement joins TRBV7-9 to TRBJ1-5; 7 bases match TRBD1. This CDR3 is 17 amino acids long. The germline CDR1 and CDR2 sequences are SEHNR and FQNEAQ (reference sequence). V shed 4 bases, J shed 6 bases, and the junction held 15 bases outside the gene matches. This chain's CDR3 is CASSSTRGGTAVQPQHF. CDR3 in DNA: TGTGCCAGCAGCTCCACCAGAGGGGGGACAGCAGTTCAGCCCCAGCATTTT.

V is TRBV3-1 (or the pseudogene TRBV3-2) and J is TRBJ2-2, with TRBD1 identical over 9 bases. The CDR3 is 16 amino acids. Looked up from germline, CDR1 is LGHDT and CDR2 is YNNKEL (reference sequence). Losses at the gene ends were 2 bases for V and 5 bases for J; bases not matched to a gene: 6. CDR3 sequence: CASSQPGQGRTGELFF. The CDR3 DNA follows: TGTGCCAGCAGCCAACCGGGACAGGGACGGACCGGGGAGCTGTTTTTT.

The chain joins TRBV4-2 to TRBJ1-5, with unresolved D. Germline V lookup: CDR1 LGHNA, CDR2 YNFKEQ. Trimming took off 1 base at V and 1 base at J, with 8 bases between the two ends. This CDR3 is 15 amino acids long. The CDR3 region is CASSQVRESNQPQHF. The CDR3, as DNA: TGTGCCAGCAGCCAAGTAAGGGAGAGCAATCAGCCCCAGCATTTT.